The 22 T cell receptor beta chains listed next were all sequenced from one sample in a study of blood T cell repertoires in COVID-19. Clones were read by immunoSEQ multiplex PCR, and TCRdb kept only the in-frame ones, dropping some. This table holds 150,000 to 250,000 clones, roughly four fifths found once. Input material: PBMCs or T cells enriched from blood (not recorded which). These receptors were taken from a man aged 40-49 years who had recovered from COVID-19.

J is TRBJ2-7 and V is TRBV6-5, with D perhaps matching TRBD2 (5 bases). Germline V gene data show CDR1 as MNHEY and CDR2 as SVGAGI. Trimming took 5 bases from V and 4 from J, leaving 18 bases between them. There are 15 residues in the CDR3. The CDR3 loop is CASSPPGTLLYEQYF. The CDR3 DNA is TGTGCCAGCAGTCCGCCGGGAACCCTTCTTTACGAGCAGTACTTC.

The CDR3 nucleotides read TGTGCCAGCAGCTTAAACCAGGCAGGGGCCTATAATTCACCCCTCCACTTT. Translated, it gives CASSLNQAGAYNSPLHF. The chain couples TRBV7-2 to TRBJ1-6; tentatively, D is TRBD1 (6 bases). The CDR3 has 17 residues. Germline lookup yields CDR1 SGHTA and CDR2 FQGNSA. Trimming shortened V by 2 bases and J by 2 bases, and 13 bases separated the two germline ends.

The chain employs TRBV4-2 and TRBJ1-4, with D hard to call. Germline V CDR1 and CDR2: LGHNA, YNFKEQ. This CDR3 has 16 amino acids. Trimming stripped 2 bases from V and 0 bases from J, with 10 bases between. The CDR3 loop is CASSQSDTATNEKLFF. The CDR3 DNA sequence: TGTGCCAGCAGCCAATCAGACACCGCAACTAATGAAAAACTGTTTTTT.

This clone was found once. V is TRBV7-9 and J is TRBJ2-1; 14 nucleotides line up with TRBD2. V was clipped by 1 base and J by 4 bases; unmatched bases: 3. Looked up from germline, CDR1 is SEHNR and CDR2 is FQNEAQ (reference sequence). The CDR3 is 17 amino acids. CDR3 sequence: CASSLVGLAGDYNEQFF. The CDR3 DNA reads TGTGCCAGCAGCTTAGTGGGACTAGCGGGAGATTACAATGAGCAGTTCTTC. The full variable domain, completed using reference TRBV7-9 and TRBJ2-1, is DTGVSQNPRHKITKRGQNVTFRCDPISEHNRLYWYRQTLGQGPEFLTYFQNEAQLEKSRLLSDRFSAERPKGSFSTLEIQRTEQGDSAMYLCASSLVGLAGDYNEQFFGPGTRLTVL.

The CDR3 DNA is TGTGCCTGGAGTGTACTAAGCGGGGGGCATAGAGATACGCAGTATTTT. Translated, it gives CAWSVLSGGHRDTQYF. The genes are TRBV30 and TRBJ2-3; 9 bases are a match to TRBD2. The CDR3 totals 16 residues. The V segment lost 0 bases and the J segment 5 bases; nucleotides outside the gene matches: 9. The germline CDR1 and CDR2 sequences are GTSNPN and SVGIG (reference sequence).

V gene TRBV7-8 combines with J gene TRBJ2-3; TRBD2 is a possible D gene (6 bases). Trimming pared 5 bases from V and 6 bases from J, leaving 18 bases between. Germline assignment: CDR1 SGHVS and CDR2 FQNEAQ. The CDR3 length is 15 residues. DNA of the CDR3: TGTGCCAGCAGCCTTGGGGGGACTGGAGAGGATACGCAGTATTTT. Translated, it gives CASSLGGTGEDTQYF.

This sequence joins TRBV19 and TRBJ1-2; D not certain. The CDR3 totals 15 residues. V was cut by 6 bases and J by 7 bases, with 21 bases left in between. The V gene's germline CDR1 is LNHDA and CDR2 SQIVND (reference sequence). The CDR3 spells CASSPSPAGRFGYTF. The DNA for the CDR3 is TGTGCCAGTAGCCCCTCCCCGGCAGGCCGTTTTGGCTACACCTTC.

The chain combines TRBV6-2 or TRBV6-3 with TRBJ1-5, with TRBD1 identical over 8 bases. V gave up 5 bases and J gave up 0 bases; unmatched junction bases: 3. The CDR3 totals 15 residues. Per germline, CDR1 MNHEY and CDR2 SVGEGT. Here the CDR3 reads CASSRTGNSNQPQHF. Written as DNA, the CDR3 is TGTGCCAGCAGTCGGACAGGGAATAGCAATCAGCCCCAGCATTTT.

The sample holds a few counts of this clone. The CDR3, as DNA: TGTGCCAGCTCACCACTCTCAGGGGATTCACCCCTCCACTTT. It specifies CASSPLSGDSPLHF. This sequence joins TRBV18 and TRBJ1-6, with a tentative D call TRBD1 (6 bases). This CDR3 has 14 residues. Germline V gene sequence: CDR1 KGHSH, CDR2 LQKENI. V lost 1 base to trimming and J lost 8 bases, with 9 bases between them.

The chain is built from TRBV29-1 and TRBJ2-2; D not resolved. In germline, CDR1 is SQVTM, CDR2 ANQGSEA. The CDR3 runs to 12 residues. V gave up 8 bases and J gave up 3 bases, with 10 bases separating them. The CDR3 protein is CSLKRDTGELFF. CDR3 coding DNA: TGCAGCCTCAAACGGGACACCGGGGAGCTGTTTTTT.

This rearrangement joins TRBV30 to TRBJ1-4, with 9 bases fitting TRBD1. With V trimmed by 7 bases and J by 4 bases, 10 bases remained unmatched. The germline V gene encodes CDR1 GTSNPN and CDR2 SVGIG (reference sequence). This CDR3 is 15 amino acids long. The CDR3 protein is CAYRDRASYNEKLFF. CDR3 coding DNA: TGTGCCTACCGGGACAGGGCCTCTTATAATGAAAAACTGTTTTTT.

This clone was seen many times. This chain links TRBV7-2 with TRBJ2-7; the match to TRBD1 covers 10 bases. Trimming took 4 bases from V and 5 from J; bases not matched to a gene: 8. CDR1 is SGHTA, CDR2 FQGNSA, per germline. The CDR3 loop spans 15 amino acids. The CDR3 here is CASSSTGQGNHEQYV. The CDR3 DNA reads TGTGCCAGCAGCTCCACGGGACAGGGGAACCACGAGCAGTACGTC.

The chain uses TRBV6-5 and TRBJ1-6; 7 positions agree with TRBD1. This CDR3 region has 14 residues. Trimming cost V 2 bases and J 6 bases; bases outside gene matches: 1. CDR1 MNHEY and CDR2 SVGAGI come from the germline V gene. The CDR3 sequence: CASSYGDSNSPLHF. The CDR3 DNA follows: TGTGCCAGCAGTTACGGGGACAGTAATTCACCCCTCCACTTT.

The count of this clone is one. The V call is TRBV30, the J call TRBJ2-7; 10 nucleotides agree with TRBD1. Trimming took 2 bases from V and 3 from J; bases not matched to a gene: 10. The CDR3 loop spans 16 amino acids. Germline V CDR1 and CDR2: GTSNPN, SVGIG (reference sequence). Here the CDR3 reads CAWSPSTGGKIYEQYF. The CDR3 bases are TGTGCCTGGAGTCCATCGACAGGGGGCAAAATCTACGAGCAGTACTTC.

The genes are TRBV30 and TRBJ1-4, with 9 bases identical to TRBD1. There are 15 residues in the CDR3. The V segment lost 1 base and the J segment 5 bases; nucleotides outside the gene matches: 5. The V gene's germline CDR1 is GTSNPN and CDR2 SVGIG (reference sequence). The CDR3 DNA is TGTGCCTGGAGTGCCCTCGGGACAGGGAATGAAAAACTGTTTTTT. The encoded protein is CAWSALGTGNEKLFF.

The rearrangement links TRBV19 to TRBJ1-6; D remains unclear. Germline CDR1 reads LNHDA; CDR2 reads SQIVND (reference sequence). Trimming took 3 bases from V and 10 from J, leaving 16 bases between them. The CDR3 runs 15 residues. The CDR3 nucleotides are TGTGCCAGTAGTATTGGCGTACGGGTCCAATCACCCCTCCACTTT. Translation gives CASSIGVRVQSPLHF. The whole variable domain, filled in from reference TRBV19 and TRBJ1-6, reads DGGITQSPKYLFRKEGQNVTLSCEQNLNHDAMYWYRQDPGQGLRLIYYSQIVNDFQKGDIAEGYSVSREKKESFPLTVTSAQKNPTAFYLCASSIGVRVQSPLHFGNGTRLTVT.

The chain couples TRBV18 to TRBJ1-4; D is perhaps TRBD1 (5 bases). Germline-derived CDR1 and CDR2 are KGHSH and LQKENI. The CDR3 sequence is 17 residues long. Trimming pared 5 bases from V and 0 bases from J, leaving 16 bases between. The CDR3 nucleotides are TGTGCCAGCTCATGGGGCAGGGTATCCCCAACTAATGAAAAACTGTTTTTT. The encoded protein is CASSWGRVSPTNEKLFF. The complete variable domain, with remaining parts taken from reference TRBV18 and TRBJ1-4, reads NAGVMQNPRHLVRRRGQEARLRCSPMKGHSHVYWYRQLPEEGLKFMVYLQKENIIDESGMPKERFSAEFPKEGPSILRIQQVVRGDSAAYFCASSWGRVSPTNEKLFFGSGTQLSVL.

The CDR3: CASSLTSGRATGPYEQYF. DNA for the CDR3: TGCGCCAGCAGCTTGACTAGCGGGAGGGCCACCGGCCCCTACGAGCAGTACTTC. The chain carries TRBV5-1 and TRBJ2-7; 13 nucleotides agree with TRBD2. After removal of 1 base from V and 2 bases from J, the junction contained 9 bases not matched to a gene. CDR1 and CDR2 from the germline V gene are SGHRS and YFSETQ. CDR3 size: 18 residues.

The rearrangement uses TRBV6-5 and TRBJ1-2; no clear D gene. CDR1 and CDR2 (germline): MNHEY, SVGAGI. The CDR3 covers 13 residues. The V end was cut by 5 bases, the J end by 8 bases, with 15 bases between. CDR3 DNA sequence: TGTGCCAGCAGTCCCCGTCAGGCCCTCGGCTACACCTTC. Translated: CASSPRQALGYTF.

This clone was detected once. The chain couples TRBV5-1 to TRBJ2-3, with TRBD1 identical over 9 bases. Looked up from germline, CDR1 is SGHRS and CDR2 is YFSETQ. The CDR3 has 14 residues. After removal of 3 bases from V and 3 bases from J, the junction contained 2 bases not matched to a gene. CDR3 amino acids: CASSSGTGTDTQYF. The CDR3 region has the DNA TGCGCCAGCAGCTCCGGGACAGGGACAGATACGCAGTATTTT.

The chain couples TRBV7-9 to TRBJ1-5; 7 bases map to TRBD1. Germline CDR1 is SEHNR and CDR2 is FQNEAQ (reference sequence). The CDR3 has 14 residues. The V and J ends lost 3 bases and 3 bases, in that order; junction bases with no gene match: 2. Written as DNA, the CDR3 is TGTGCCAGCAGCTTCGGGACAGTCAATCAGCCCCAGCATTTT. Protein: CASSFGTVNQPQHF.

The J gene is TRBJ1-1, the V gene TRBV7-2, with D hard to call. This CDR3 comprises 13 residues. V gave up 3 bases and J gave up 2 bases, with 7 bases separating them. The germline CDR1 and CDR2 sequences are SGHTA and FQGNSA. CDR3 in DNA: TGTGCCAGCAGCTTTAGCAGCAACACTGAAGCTTTCTTT. Translation gives CASSFSSNTEAFF.